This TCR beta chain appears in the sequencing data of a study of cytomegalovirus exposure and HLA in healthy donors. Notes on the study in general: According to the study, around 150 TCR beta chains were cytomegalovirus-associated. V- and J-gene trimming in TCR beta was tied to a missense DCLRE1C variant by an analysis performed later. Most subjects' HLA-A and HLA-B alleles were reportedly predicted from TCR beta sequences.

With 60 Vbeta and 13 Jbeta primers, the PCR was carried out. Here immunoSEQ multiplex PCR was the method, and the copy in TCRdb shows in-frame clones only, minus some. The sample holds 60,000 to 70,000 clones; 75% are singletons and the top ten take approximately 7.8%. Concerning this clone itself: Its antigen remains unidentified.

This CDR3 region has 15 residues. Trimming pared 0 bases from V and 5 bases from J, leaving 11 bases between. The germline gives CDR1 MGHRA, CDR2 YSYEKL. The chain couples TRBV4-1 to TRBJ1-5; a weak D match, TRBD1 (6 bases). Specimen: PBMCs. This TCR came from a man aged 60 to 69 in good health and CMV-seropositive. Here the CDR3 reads CASSQDNRADQPQHF. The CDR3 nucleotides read TGCGCCAGCAGCCAAGACAACAGGGCGGATCAGCCCCAGCATTTT.